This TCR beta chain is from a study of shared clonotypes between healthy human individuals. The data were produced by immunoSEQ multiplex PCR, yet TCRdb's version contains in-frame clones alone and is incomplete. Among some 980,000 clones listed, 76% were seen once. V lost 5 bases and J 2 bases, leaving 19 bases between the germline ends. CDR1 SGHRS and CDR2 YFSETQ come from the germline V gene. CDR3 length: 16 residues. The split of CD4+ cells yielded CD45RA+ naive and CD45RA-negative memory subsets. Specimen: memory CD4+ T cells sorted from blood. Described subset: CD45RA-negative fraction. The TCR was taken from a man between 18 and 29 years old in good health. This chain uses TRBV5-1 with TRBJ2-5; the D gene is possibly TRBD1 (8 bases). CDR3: CASSYVGQGGQETQYF. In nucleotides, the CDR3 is TGCGCCAGCAGTTACGTCGGACAGGGAGGGCAAGAGACCCAGTACTTC.